The rows below give T cell receptor beta chains drawn from one sample of a study of technical replicates of blood from four donors. Only in-frame clones appear in the TCRdb table, and some are missing; sequencing was by immunoSEQ multiplex PCR. The sample carries some 80,000 clones, 75% to 90% recorded once. The sample taken for sequencing was PBMCs. The receptors were gathered from a human donor in good health. Some clones in this sample may be carry-over from other donors' samples. Each CDR3 is given without its conserved first and last residue. A D gene is named only where the DNA matches it firmly.

cdr3_aa d_call v_call
ASSLAVGQGLNGYT TRBD1 TRBV5-1
ASGSSGRETQY TRBD2 TRBV7-9
ASSGGTSGRAVLDEQY TRBD2 TRBV11-1
ASRGQGDQPQH TRBD1 TRBV2
ASSSSGGAAF - TRBV27
ASSQEPETRGEQY - TRBV4-3
ASSLQGVGVEQY TRBD1 TRBV27
ASDYTGNTEAF - TRBV12-5
ASSLEGLAGLEQF TRBD2 TRBV7-9
ASSLGTGPDGYT TRBD1 TRBV5-1
ASSFTASGGDEQY TRBD2 TRBV5-1
ATTVGTSFFYGYT - TRBV6-5
ASSLARGASGSYEQY TRBD2 TRBV5-4
ASSYGRDRQETQY TRBD2 TRBV6-6
ASSQVGGGTHDEQY - TRBV4-1
ASSIRGGQDEAF TRBD1 TRBV19
ASSGQGRGQPQH TRBD1 TRBV6-6
ASSPEVSGGLSTDTQY TRBD2 TRBV7-6
ASSLSSGVDEQF TRBD2 TRBV5-1
ASSSPDPGDRGYT - TRBV28
ASSQRQGSYEQY TRBD1 TRBV6-6
SAGTGGKNEQF TRBD1 TRBV29-1
ASSVGGGRAIETQY TRBD2 TRBV9
ASSPVLGARGNTIY - TRBV18
ASSLEFSGGIQY TRBD2 TRBV7-3
ASGHEGLEKLF - TRBV7-9
AGGGGFEQF - TRBV30
ASQILQTNQPQH - TRBV2
ASRRDRGRGETQY TRBD1 TRBV5-1
ATSKGLAGQDTQY TRBD2 TRBV2
ASRRDSLDFNEQF - TRBV19
ATSRGDGLGAGELF TRBD2 TRBV15
AWSRAEGDTQY - TRBV30
ASSPGQGWTEAF TRBD1 TRBV14
ASSLVSNAGSNQPQH - TRBV7-9
ASSQDTGKGASNQPQH TRBD1 TRBV4-1
AVHTGGNYGYT TRBD1 TRBV6-6
ASSGTGSEEKLF TRBD1 TRBV5-1
ASSTSGGADEQF TRBD2 TRBV19
ASSLNDRNQPQH - TRBV18
ASSPSSVVYEQY - TRBV28
ASSPRGGRDNEQF TRBD2 TRBV7-2
ASSDRRGLGDTEAF - TRBV6-1
ASSPVERGPETQY TRBD2 TRBV27